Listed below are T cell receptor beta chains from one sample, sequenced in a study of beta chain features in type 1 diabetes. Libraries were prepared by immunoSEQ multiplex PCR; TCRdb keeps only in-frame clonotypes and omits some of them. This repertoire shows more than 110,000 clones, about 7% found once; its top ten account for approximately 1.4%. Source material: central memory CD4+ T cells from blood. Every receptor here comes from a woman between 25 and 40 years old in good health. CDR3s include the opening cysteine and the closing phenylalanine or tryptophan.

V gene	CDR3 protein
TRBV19	CASSMGSGKQFF
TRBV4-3	CASSQDRGGGNTIYF
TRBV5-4	CASSLKGQGLDYGYTF
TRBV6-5	CASSYLASYGYTF
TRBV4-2	CASSQDIRVTYEQYF
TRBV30	CAKTRGLEGYTF
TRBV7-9	CASSYHRGQGTEAFF
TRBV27	CASSLSRGRNDYGYTF
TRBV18	CASSPDKNTEAFF
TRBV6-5	CASRARGREKLFF
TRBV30	CAWSWETADTQYF
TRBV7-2	CASSTQGLATETQYF
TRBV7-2	CASSLEGVRQPQHF
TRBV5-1	CASSPTGPRRAFF
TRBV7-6	CASSLVDRRQLRGGYTF
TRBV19	CASSILSANNEQFF
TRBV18	CASSMGQGVASDEQFF
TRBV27	CASSLTAATSEAFF
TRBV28	CASSLRRQRNTEAFF
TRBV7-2	CASSLIAGSYEQYF
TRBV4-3	CASSQEDSAGGYTF
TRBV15	CATSRDTGVGETQYF
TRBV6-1	CASSVTDSNQPQHF
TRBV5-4	CASSLGGRANTGELFF
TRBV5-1	CASSFGTTTYNEQFF
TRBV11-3	CASSFGLGGTDTQYF
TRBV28	CASSIASVFDEQFF
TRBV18	CASSRGDTEAFF
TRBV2	CASSEAPGGYYGYTF
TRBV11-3	CASSLGQGNTDTQYF
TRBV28	CASSSPGGRAETQYF
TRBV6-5	CASSYSRDYGYTF
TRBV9	CASSGSTGSGYTF
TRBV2	CASREQGSSYEQYF
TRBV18	CASSRNPGRENEQFF
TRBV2	CASSEGGTGTDTQYF
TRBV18	CASSPPILSANHNEQFF
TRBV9	CASSTGQGSSNQPQHF
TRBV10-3	CAISVRDFTDTQYF
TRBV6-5	CASSYAGVSHEQYF
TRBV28	CASRSGQYSYEQYF
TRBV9	CASSVDPGGTYNEQFF
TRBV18	CASSPMREQYF
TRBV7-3	CASKPDTGELFF
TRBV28	CASRPARQSNTEAFF
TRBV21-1	CASSKGGGGYTF
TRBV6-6	CASSFGARVPYEQYF
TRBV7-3	CASSSPTSPDTQYF
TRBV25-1	CASSPAGGLDTQYF
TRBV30	CACNRGDGSTEAFF
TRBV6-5	CASTGGDLLGYTF